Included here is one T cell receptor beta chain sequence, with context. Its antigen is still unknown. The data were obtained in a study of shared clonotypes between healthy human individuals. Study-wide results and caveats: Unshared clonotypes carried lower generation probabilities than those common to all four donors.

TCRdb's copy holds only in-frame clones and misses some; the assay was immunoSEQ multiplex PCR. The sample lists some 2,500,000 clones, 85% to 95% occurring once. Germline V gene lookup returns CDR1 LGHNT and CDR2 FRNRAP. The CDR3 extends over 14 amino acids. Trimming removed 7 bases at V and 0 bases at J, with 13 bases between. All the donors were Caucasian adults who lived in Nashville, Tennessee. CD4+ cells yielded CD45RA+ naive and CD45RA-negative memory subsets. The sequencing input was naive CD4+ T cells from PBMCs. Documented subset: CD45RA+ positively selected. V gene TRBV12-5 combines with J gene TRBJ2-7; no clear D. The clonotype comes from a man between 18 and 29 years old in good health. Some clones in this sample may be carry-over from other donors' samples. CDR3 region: CASAPYTRSYEQYF. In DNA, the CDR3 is TGTGCTAGTGCCCCTTATACCCGCTCCTACGAGCAGTACTTC.